The rows below give T cell receptor beta chains drawn from one sample of a study of cytomegalovirus exposure and HLA in healthy donors. Only in-frame clones appear in the TCRdb table, and some are missing; sequencing was by immunoSEQ multiplex PCR. The table records approximately 90,000 clones, about 73% of them present only once. Sequenced sample: PBMCs. The source of these receptors is a woman between 50 and 59 years old in good health and CMV-seropositive. CDR3s include the opening cysteine and the closing phenylalanine or tryptophan. D genes are given only for firm matches. Clone size appears in some rows only: once, few, many, or a class for an expanded clone.

j_gene: TRBJ1-6
abundance: -
len: 15
d_gene: TRBD1
v_gene: TRBV9
CDR3nt: TGTGCCAGCTCCAGACAGGGAAAGGATAATTCACCCCTCCACTTT
CDR3aa: CASSRQGKDNSPLHF

j_gene: TRBJ2-1
abundance: -
len: 15
d_gene: TRBD2
v_gene: TRBV5-1
CDR3nt: TGCGCCAGCAGCAGTTTAGCGGGAGGGCGATATGAGCAGTTCTTC
CDR3aa: CASSSLAGGRYEQFF

j_gene: TRBJ1-1
abundance: once
len: 13
d_gene: -
v_gene: TRBV7-9
CDR3nt: TGTGCCAGCAGCCCCAGGGGTAGCACTGAAGCTTTCTTT
CDR3aa: CASSPRGSTEAFF

j_gene: TRBJ2-1
abundance: -
len: 16
d_gene: -
v_gene: TRBV19
CDR3nt: TGTGCCAGTAGTATAGATCTTACCTCAGGTTGGAATGAGCAGTTCTTC
CDR3aa: CASSIDLTSGWNEQFF

j_gene: TRBJ2-7
abundance: once
len: 16
d_gene: TRBD2
v_gene: TRBV4-1
CDR3nt: TGCGCCAGCAGCCAAGAGGGTAGCGGGAAGTCCTACGAGCAGTACTTC
CDR3aa: CASSQEGSGKSYEQYF

j_gene: TRBJ2-7
abundance: -
len: 14
d_gene: TRBD2
v_gene: TRBV28
CDR3nt: TGTGCCAGCAGCCCGGGGGGGGAAATCTACGAGCAGTACTTC
CDR3aa: CASSPGGEIYEQYF

j_gene: TRBJ1-5
abundance: -
len: 14
d_gene: TRBD1
v_gene: TRBV7-9
CDR3nt: TGTGCCAGCAGCTTAGCGGGACAGAATCAGCCCCAGCATTTT
CDR3aa: CASSLAGQNQPQHF

j_gene: TRBJ2-3
abundance: few
len: 16
d_gene: -
v_gene: TRBV25-1
CDR3nt: TGTGCCAGCAGTGAAAAGGCGGAGGCCCTCACAGATACGCAGTATTTT
CDR3aa: CASSEKAEALTDTQYF

j_gene: TRBJ2-5
abundance: -
len: 17
d_gene: TRBD2
v_gene: TRBV5-1
CDR3nt: TGCGCCAGCAGCTCTGGACTAGCGGGAGTAGTACAAGAGACCCAGTACTTC
CDR3aa: CASSSGLAGVVQETQYF

j_gene: TRBJ2-1
abundance: -
len: 15
d_gene: TRBD2
v_gene: TRBV7-3
CDR3nt: TGTGCCAGCAGCAAGACTAGCGGGGGGTTCAATGAGCAGTTCTTC
CDR3aa: CASSKTSGGFNEQFF

j_gene: TRBJ2-7
abundance: -
len: 14
d_gene: -
v_gene: TRBV27
CDR3nt: TGTGCCAGCAGTTTTTCGACAGGACCCTACGAGCAGTACTTC
CDR3aa: CASSFSTGPYEQYF

j_gene: TRBJ2-7
abundance: -
len: 16
d_gene: -
v_gene: TRBV7-2
CDR3nt: TGTGCCAGCAGCTTAGTGGGGGGAGGCAATTCCTACGAGCAGTACTTC
CDR3aa: CASSLVGGGNSYEQYF

j_gene: TRBJ2-7
abundance: -
len: 14
d_gene: TRBD1
v_gene: TRBV10-3
CDR3nt: TGTGCCATCAGTGGAGACAGGGATGACTACGAGCAGTACTTC
CDR3aa: CAISGDRDDYEQYF

j_gene: TRBJ2-3
abundance: -
len: 16
d_gene: -
v_gene: TRBV7-9
CDR3nt: TGTGCCAGCAGCTTAGGTAGGACTACGCCAGGGGATACGCAGTATTTT
CDR3aa: CASSLGRTTPGDTQYF

j_gene: TRBJ1-2
abundance: -
len: 12
d_gene: -
v_gene: TRBV5-8
CDR3nt: TGTGCCAGCAGCGGCATGGGGGACTACTACACCTTC
CDR3aa: CASSGMGDYYTF

j_gene: TRBJ1-5
abundance: -
len: 16
d_gene: -
v_gene: TRBV30
CDR3nt: TGTGCCTGGAGTTCCCTAGGTGGGGCAGACGTTCGGCCCCAGCATTTT
CDR3aa: CAWSSLGGADVRPQHF

j_gene: TRBJ2-7
abundance: -
len: 10
d_gene: -
v_gene: TRBV28
CDR3nt: TGTGCCAGCGCCGAGCACGAGCAGTACTTC
CDR3aa: CASAEHEQYF

j_gene: TRBJ2-7
abundance: once
len: 15
d_gene: TRBD2
v_gene: TRBV7-3
CDR3nt: TGTGCCAGCAGCGAAGGAGCGGGAGTGTCCTACGAGCAGTACTTC
CDR3aa: CASSEGAGVSYEQYF

j_gene: TRBJ1-5
abundance: -
len: 12
d_gene: TRBD1
v_gene: TRBV10-3
CDR3nt: TGTGCCATCAGTGAGGACAGGGGACCCCAGCATTTT
CDR3aa: CAISEDRGPQHF

j_gene: TRBJ2-1
abundance: -
len: 14
d_gene: -
v_gene: TRBV28
CDR3nt: TGTGCCAGCAGCCCCGGACACATATACAATGAGCAGTTCTTC
CDR3aa: CASSPGHIYNEQFF

j_gene: TRBJ1-4
abundance: -
len: 15
d_gene: -
v_gene: TRBV9
CDR3nt: TGTGCCAGCAGTCCTTGGGACGGGGGGAGAGAAAAACTGTTTTTT
CDR3aa: CASSPWDGGREKLFF

j_gene: TRBJ2-7
abundance: -
len: 15
d_gene: TRBD2
v_gene: TRBV27
CDR3nt: TGTGCCAGCAGACTAACCCGGGGCGGGAGCAACGAGCAGTACTTC
CDR3aa: CASRLTRGGSNEQYF

j_gene: TRBJ1-2
abundance: -
len: 22
d_gene: -
v_gene: TRBV1
CDR3nt: TGCACCAGCAGCCACCCCCTCGGGTACACCGGGACAAACGTCCTAGAAAACTATGGCTACACCTTC
CDR3aa: CTSSHPLGYTGTNVLENYGYTF

j_gene: TRBJ2-7
abundance: -
len: 14
d_gene: TRBD2
v_gene: TRBV28
CDR3nt: TGTGCCAGCAGTTTTGCGCGGGAGTCTCCCGAGCAGTACTTC
CDR3aa: CASSFARESPEQYF

j_gene: TRBJ2-7
abundance: -
len: 15
d_gene: -
v_gene: TRBV19
CDR3nt: TGTGCCAGTAGTTACGGGGTCCATAAAGGGTACGAGCAGTACTTC
CDR3aa: CASSYGVHKGYEQYF

j_gene: TRBJ2-7
abundance: -
len: 12
d_gene: -
v_gene: TRBV29-1
CDR3nt: TGCAGCGTTGGTTCCGGGGTAAACGAGCAGTACTTC
CDR3aa: CSVGSGVNEQYF

j_gene: TRBJ2-1
abundance: -
len: 15
d_gene: TRBD2
v_gene: TRBV5-1
CDR3nt: TGCGCCAGCACCTCACTAGCGGGAGTAGAGGGTGAGCAGTTCTTC
CDR3aa: CASTSLAGVEGEQFF

j_gene: TRBJ2-5
abundance: -
len: 15
d_gene: TRBD1
v_gene: TRBV11-1
CDR3nt: TGTGCCAGCAGCTTCCCGGGACAGGGGGCCGAGACCCAGTACTTC
CDR3aa: CASSFPGQGAETQYF

j_gene: TRBJ2-2
abundance: few
len: 16
d_gene: TRBD1
v_gene: TRBV28
CDR3nt: TGTGCCAGCAGACATACAGGGGGCGCGTCCACCGGGGAGCTGTTTTTT
CDR3aa: CASRHTGGASTGELFF

j_gene: TRBJ2-3
abundance: -
len: 14
d_gene: -
v_gene: TRBV28
CDR3nt: TGTGCCAGCAGTTTGGCCCCTAGCACAGATACGCAGTATTTT
CDR3aa: CASSLAPSTDTQYF

j_gene: TRBJ2-7
abundance: -
len: 15
d_gene: -
v_gene: TRBV29-1
CDR3nt: TGCAGCGTTGAAGATTCGCCGGGAGTTTTCAACGAGCAGTACTTC
CDR3aa: CSVEDSPGVFNEQYF

j_gene: TRBJ2-4
abundance: -
len: 16
d_gene: -
v_gene: TRBV13
CDR3nt: TGTGCCAGCAGCCCATCAGGGGGGAAGGCCAAAAACATTCAGTACTTC
CDR3aa: CASSPSGGKAKNIQYF

j_gene: TRBJ1-5
abundance: -
len: 16
d_gene: -
v_gene: TRBV5-1
CDR3nt: TGCGCCAGCAGCCTTGATGGGGCTGGGGGCAATCAGCCCCAGCATTTT
CDR3aa: CASSLDGAGGNQPQHF

j_gene: TRBJ2-1
abundance: once
len: 15
d_gene: TRBD2
v_gene: TRBV2
CDR3nt: TGTGCCAGCAGTCCTCTAGCGGTCTCCTACAATGAGCAGTTCTTC
CDR3aa: CASSPLAVSYNEQFF

j_gene: TRBJ1-1
abundance: -
len: 15
d_gene: TRBD1
v_gene: TRBV9
CDR3nt: TGTGCCAGCAGCCCTGGGGACAGCCTGAACACTGAAGCTTTCTTT
CDR3aa: CASSPGDSLNTEAFF

j_gene: TRBJ1-2
abundance: -
len: 16
d_gene: -
v_gene: TRBV5-6
CDR3nt: TGTGCCAGCAGCTCTCCTTTGGGCAGCTCATCCTATGGCTACACCTTC
CDR3aa: CASSSPLGSSSYGYTF

j_gene: TRBJ2-1
abundance: -
len: 14
d_gene: -
v_gene: TRBV9
CDR3nt: TGTGCCAGCAGCGTAGGGAGGTCGCACAATGAGCAGTTCTTC
CDR3aa: CASSVGRSHNEQFF

j_gene: TRBJ1-2
abundance: -
len: 13
d_gene: -
v_gene: TRBV28
CDR3nt: TGTGCCAGTCAAGATTGGGCGGCGGGTGGCTACACCTTC
CDR3aa: CASQDWAAGGYTF

j_gene: TRBJ2-3
abundance: -
len: 15
d_gene: TRBD1
v_gene: TRBV27
CDR3nt: TGTGCCAGCAGTTTGGGACAGTCGAGCACAGATACGCAGTATTTT
CDR3aa: CASSLGQSSTDTQYF

j_gene: TRBJ1-1
abundance: -
len: 15
d_gene: -
v_gene: TRBV10-1
CDR3nt: TGCGCCAGCAGTGAGCGGGGGGGCCGGAACACTGAAGCTTTCTTT
CDR3aa: CASSERGGRNTEAFF

j_gene: TRBJ1-1
abundance: few
len: 16
d_gene: TRBD1
v_gene: TRBV7-2
CDR3nt: TGTGCCAGCAGCTTAAGGCAGGGGGCGCAAGCGCCAGAAGCTTTCTTT
CDR3aa: CASSLRQGAQAPEAFF

j_gene: TRBJ2-2
abundance: -
len: 19
d_gene: TRBD1
v_gene: TRBV5-4
CDR3nt: TGTGCCAGCAGCCCAAGTGGACAGGGGGCCAGAATTAACACCGGGGAGCTGTTTTTT
CDR3aa: CASSPSGQGARINTGELFF

j_gene: TRBJ1-4
abundance: -
len: 14
d_gene: TRBD1
v_gene: TRBV9
CDR3nt: TGTGCCAGCAGCCCACAGGGGTCAAGTGAAAAACTGTTTTTT
CDR3aa: CASSPQGSSEKLFF

j_gene: TRBJ2-7
abundance: -
len: 14
d_gene: -
v_gene: TRBV6-6
CDR3nt: TGTGCCAGCAGTTACAGTACAGGGAGCAACGAGCAGTACTTC
CDR3aa: CASSYSTGSNEQYF

j_gene: TRBJ2-2
abundance: few
len: 14
d_gene: TRBD2
v_gene: TRBV10-1
CDR3nt: TGCGCCAGCAGTAAGCGGGGGGACACCGGGGAGCTGTTTTTT
CDR3aa: CASSKRGDTGELFF

j_gene: TRBJ1-5
abundance: -
len: 16
d_gene: -
v_gene: TRBV18
CDR3nt: TGTGCCAGCTCACCCACCGGGACTCACGGACGTCAGCCCCAGCATTTT
CDR3aa: CASSPTGTHGRQPQHF

j_gene: TRBJ2-3
abundance: -
len: 15
d_gene: -
v_gene: TRBV7-3
CDR3nt: TGTGCCAGCAGCTTAGTTTTTAGCGGCACAGATACGCAGTATTTT
CDR3aa: CASSLVFSGTDTQYF